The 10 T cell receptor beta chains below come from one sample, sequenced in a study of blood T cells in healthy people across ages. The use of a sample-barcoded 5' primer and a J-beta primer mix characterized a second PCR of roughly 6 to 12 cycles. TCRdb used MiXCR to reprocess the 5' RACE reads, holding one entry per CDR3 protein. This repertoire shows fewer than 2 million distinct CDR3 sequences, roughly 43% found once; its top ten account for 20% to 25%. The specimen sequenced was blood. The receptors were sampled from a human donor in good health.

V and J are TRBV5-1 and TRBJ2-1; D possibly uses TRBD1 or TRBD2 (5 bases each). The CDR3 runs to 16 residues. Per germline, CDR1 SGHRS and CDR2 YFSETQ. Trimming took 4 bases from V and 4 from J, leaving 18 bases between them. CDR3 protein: CASSPLGERGYNEQFF. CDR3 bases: TGCGCCAGCAGCCCCCTCGGGGAGAGGGGATACAATGAGCAGTTCTTC.

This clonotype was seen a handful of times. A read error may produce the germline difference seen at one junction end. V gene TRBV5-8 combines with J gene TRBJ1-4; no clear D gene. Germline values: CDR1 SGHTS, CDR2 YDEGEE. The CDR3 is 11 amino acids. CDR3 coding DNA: TGTGCCAGCAGCTTGAGAGAAAAACGGTTTTTT. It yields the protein CASSLREKRFF.

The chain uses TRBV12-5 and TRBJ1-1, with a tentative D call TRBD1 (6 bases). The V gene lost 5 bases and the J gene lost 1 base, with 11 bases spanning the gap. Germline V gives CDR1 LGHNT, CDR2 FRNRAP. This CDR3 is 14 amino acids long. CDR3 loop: CASGLNRENTEAFF. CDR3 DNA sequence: TGTGCTAGTGGTCTAAACAGGGAGAACACTGAAGCTTTCTTT.

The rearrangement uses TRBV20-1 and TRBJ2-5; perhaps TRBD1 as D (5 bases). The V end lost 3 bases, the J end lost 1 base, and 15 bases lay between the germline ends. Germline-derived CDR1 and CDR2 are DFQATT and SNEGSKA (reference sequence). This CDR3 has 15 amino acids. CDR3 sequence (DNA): TGCAGTGCTAGCGGCGACCTGACAGTCCAAGAGACCCAGTACTTC. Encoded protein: CSASGDLTVQETQYF.

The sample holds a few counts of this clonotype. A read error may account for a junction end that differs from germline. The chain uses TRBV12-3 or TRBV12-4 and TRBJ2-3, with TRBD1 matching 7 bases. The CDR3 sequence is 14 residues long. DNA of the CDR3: TGCGCCAGCAGTTTAGACAGGGCCCCGCATACGCAGTATTTT. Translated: CASSLDRAPHTQYF.

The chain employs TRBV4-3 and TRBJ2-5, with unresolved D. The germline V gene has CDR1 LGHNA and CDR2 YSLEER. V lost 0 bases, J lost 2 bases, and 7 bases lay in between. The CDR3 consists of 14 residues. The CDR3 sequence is CASSQESRQETQYF. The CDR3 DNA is TGCGCCAGCAGCCAAGAATCCAGGCAAGAGACCCAGTACTTC.

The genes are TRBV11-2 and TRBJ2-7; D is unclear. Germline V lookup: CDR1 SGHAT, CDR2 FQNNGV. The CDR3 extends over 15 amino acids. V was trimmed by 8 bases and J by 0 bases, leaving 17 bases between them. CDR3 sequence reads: CASQEEHSPSYEQYF. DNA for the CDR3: TGTGCCAGCCAAGAAGAACATTCACCCTCCTACGAGCAGTACTTC.

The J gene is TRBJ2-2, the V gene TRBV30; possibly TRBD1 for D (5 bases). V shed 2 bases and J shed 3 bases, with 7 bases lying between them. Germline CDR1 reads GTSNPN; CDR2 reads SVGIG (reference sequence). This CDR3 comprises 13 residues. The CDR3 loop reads CAWSKGDTGELFF. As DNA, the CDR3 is TGTGCCTGGAGTAAAGGGGACACCGGGGAGCTGTTTTTT.

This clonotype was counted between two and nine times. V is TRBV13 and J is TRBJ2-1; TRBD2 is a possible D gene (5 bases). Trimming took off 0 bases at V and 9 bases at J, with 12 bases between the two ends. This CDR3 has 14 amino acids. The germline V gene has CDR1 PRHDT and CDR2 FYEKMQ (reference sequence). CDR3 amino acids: CASSLGPSGSEQFF. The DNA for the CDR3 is TGTGCCAGCAGCTTAGGCCCCTCGGGGAGTGAGCAGTTCTTC.

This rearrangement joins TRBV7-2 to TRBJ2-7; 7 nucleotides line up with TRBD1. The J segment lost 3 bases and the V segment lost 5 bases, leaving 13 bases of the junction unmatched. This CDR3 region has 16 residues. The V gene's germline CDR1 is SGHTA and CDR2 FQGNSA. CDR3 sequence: CASSPRPKGARYEQYF. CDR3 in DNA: TGTGCCAGCAGCCCCCGCCCAAAGGGGGCGCGCTACGAGCAGTACTTC.